The TCR beta chain described here comes from a study of cytomegalovirus exposure and HLA in healthy donors. Study-level information: The 90 to 150 validation repertoires used a platform that matched the one used for the approximately 690 first-cohort repertoires, as a later analysis reported. Whole-study findings and limits: The study listed around 150 cytomegalovirus-associated TCR beta chains.

Separation from the roughly 600-subject first cohort characterized the roughly 110-subject validation cohort, to which the donors belonged. The protocol was immunoSEQ multiplex PCR, while the TCRdb copy is restricted to in-frame clones and leaves out a portion. The sample has roughly 120,000 clones, roughly 83% seen once; the top ten hold around 5.1%. About this clone: The antigen remains unidentified.

Germline CDR1 reads SGDLS; CDR2 reads YYNGEE. Trimming took 0 bases from V and 0 from J, leaving 12 bases between them. This CDR3 has 17 residues. What was sequenced was PBMCs. The TCR comes from a man aged 18 to 29 in good health and CMV-seronegative. The chain has TRBV9 and TRBJ2-2; D not certain. The CDR3 DNA sequence: TGTGCCAGCAGCGTAGGGTCTACTCCCGCGAACACCGGGGAGCTGTTTTTT. This codes for CASSVGSTPANTGELFF.